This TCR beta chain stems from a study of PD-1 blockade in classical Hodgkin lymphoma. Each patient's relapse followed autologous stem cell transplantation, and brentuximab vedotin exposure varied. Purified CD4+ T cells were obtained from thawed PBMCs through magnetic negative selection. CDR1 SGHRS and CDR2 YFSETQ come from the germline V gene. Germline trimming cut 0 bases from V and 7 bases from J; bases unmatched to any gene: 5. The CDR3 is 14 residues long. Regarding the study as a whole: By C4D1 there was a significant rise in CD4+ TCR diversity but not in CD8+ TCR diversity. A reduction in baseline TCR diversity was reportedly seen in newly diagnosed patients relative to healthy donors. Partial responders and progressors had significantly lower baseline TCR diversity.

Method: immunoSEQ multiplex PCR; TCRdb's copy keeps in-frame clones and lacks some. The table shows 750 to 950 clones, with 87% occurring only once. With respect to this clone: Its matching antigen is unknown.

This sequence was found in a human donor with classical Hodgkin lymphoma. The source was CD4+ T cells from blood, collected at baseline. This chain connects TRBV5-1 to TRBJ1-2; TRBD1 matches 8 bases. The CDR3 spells CASSLAGQGAGYTF. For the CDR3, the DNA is TGCGCCAGCAGCTTGGCCGGACAGGGCGCTGGCTACACCTTC.